Listed here are 10 T cell receptor beta chains from one sample, sequenced in a study of T cells in localized non-small cell lung cancer. TCRdb's copy holds only in-frame clones and misses some; the assay was immunoSEQ multiplex PCR. This repertoire shows 130,000 or so clones, around 90% found once; its top ten account for around 1.7%. The sample consisted of peripheral blood, taken before any cancer treatment. These receptors were collected from a female donor over 55 with stage I lung adenocarcinoma.

The chain employs TRBV5-1 and TRBJ1-2; D may be TRBD1 (5 bases). Trimming cost V 5 bases and J 2 bases, with 10 bases left between them. CDR3 size: 13 residues. CDR1 SGHRS and CDR2 YFSETQ come from the germline V gene. CDR3 amino acids: CASSTGDNYGYTF. The CDR3 nucleotides read TGCGCCAGCAGTACAGGCGACAACTATGGCTACACCTTC.

The chain is built from TRBV15 and TRBJ1-2; D is unclear. This CDR3 has 15 residues. Germline CDR1 and CDR2: LNHNV and YYDKDF (reference sequence). V was trimmed by 7 bases and J by 2 bases, leaving 17 bases between them. CDR3 DNA: TGTGCCACCAACACAATATCGCAGACGAACTATGGCTACACCTTC. The encoded protein is CATNTISQTNYGYTF. Filled out from reference TRBV15 and TRBJ1-2, the complete variable domain reads DAMVIQNPRYQVTQFGKPVTLSCSQTLNHNVMYWYQQKSSQAPKLLFHYYDKDFNNEADTPDNFQSRRPNTSFCFLDIRSPGLGDTAMYLCATNTISQTNYGYTFGSGTRLTVV.

V usage is TRBV11-2 and J usage is TRBJ1-4; possible D gene TRBD1, 6 bases. The germline V gene has CDR1 SGHAT and CDR2 FQNNGV. Trimming shortened V by 5 bases and J by 13 bases, and 23 bases separated the two germline ends. This CDR3 is 15 amino acids long. The CDR3 region is CASSPAGTTSQRLFF. CDR3 nucleotides: TGTGCCAGCAGCCCTGCGGGGACAACTAGCCAAAGACTGTTTTTT.

As concerns this clone: A junction boundary mismatches the germline segment, possibly from a read error. This rearrangement joins TRBV2 to TRBJ2-7; the D call may be TRBD1 or TRBD2 (6 bases each). Germline V gene data show CDR1 as SNHLY and CDR2 as FYNNEI. The CDR3 extends over 15 amino acids. CDR3 sequence (DNA): TGTGCCAGCAGTGAACGGGCGGGGTCCGGGACAACCCTTCTATTC. Amino acids: CASSERAGSGTTLLF.

The chain has TRBV5-1 and TRBJ1-3, with TRBD1 as a possible D gene (5 bases). In germline, CDR1 is SGHRS, CDR2 YFSETQ. Trimming cost V 0 bases and J 2 bases, with 6 bases left between them. This CDR3 has 14 residues. CDR3 nucleotides: TGCGCCAGCAGCTTGGAGACAGCTGGAAACACCATATATTTT. Encoded protein: CASSLETAGNTIYF.

V and J are TRBV7-9 and TRBJ1-2; possible D gene TRBD1, 5 bases. This CDR3 has 14 amino acids. From germline, CDR1 is SEHNR and CDR2 FQNEAQ (reference sequence). Trimming took off 1 base at V and 5 bases at J, with 11 bases between the two ends. CDR3 sequence: CASSLGGLGYGYTF. In nucleotides, the CDR3 is TGTGCCAGCAGCTTAGGGGGACTGGGATATGGCTACACCTTC.

The V and J genes are TRBV27 and TRBJ2-3; D ambiguous. Trimming cost V 3 bases and J 0 bases, with 7 bases left between them. The CDR3 sequence is 14 residues long. Germline loops: CDR1 MNHEY, CDR2 SMNVEV (reference sequence). The CDR3 protein is CASSFRWSTDTQYF. The CDR3 DNA follows: TGTGCCAGCAGTTTTCGGTGGAGCACAGATACGCAGTATTTT.

This clone was detected once. This chain connects TRBV5-1 to TRBJ2-3; D unclear. This CDR3 is built from 12 residues. V was cut by 0 bases and J by 7 bases, with 6 bases left in between. Per germline, CDR1 SGHRS and CDR2 YFSETQ. The CDR3 region is CASSLEGHTQYF. The DNA of the CDR3 is TGCGCCAGCAGCTTGGAGGGCCATACGCAGTATTTT.

The chain couples TRBV5-1 to TRBJ2-7; tentatively, D is TRBD2 (7 bases). The CDR3 is 15 residues long. Trimming took 3 bases from V and 3 from J, leaving 16 bases between them. The germline V gene has CDR1 SGHRS and CDR2 YFSETQ. The CDR3 nucleotides read TGCGCCAGCAGCTCCCGGGGAGGGGGTGGCTACGAGCAGTACTTC. This sequence encodes CASSSRGGGGYEQYF.

V usage is TRBV10-3 and J usage is TRBJ2-2, with D possibly matching TRBD2 (6 bases). CDR1 and CDR2 (germline): ENHRY, SYGVKD. V was cut by 6 bases and J by 2 bases, with 13 bases left in between. The CDR3 runs to 15 residues. In nucleotides, the CDR3 is TGTGCCATCAGCATACTAGGGACTAACACCGGGGAGCTGTTTTTT. Translating gives CAISILGTNTGELFF.